This T cell receptor beta chain came from a study of T cell changes during pregnancy in multiple sclerosis. Measured with immunoSEQ multiplex PCR; TCRdb has only the in-frame clones, and not every one. The sample contains tens of thousands of clones, 92% of which appear only once. This receptor was taken from a female donor in good health, enrolled as a control in a pregnancy study. This specimen was peripheral blood, taken in the second trimester of pregnancy.

CDR3 residues: CASRAGTAPYEQYF. CDR3 coding DNA: TGTGCCAGCAGGGCAGGGACAGCCCCCTACGAGCAGTACTTC. The J gene is TRBJ2-7, the V gene TRBV6-1, with 7 positions matching TRBD1. The CDR3 length is 14 residues. The V and J ends lost 6 bases and 2 bases, in that order; junction bases with no gene match: 7. Germline CDR1 reads MNHNS; CDR2 reads SASEGT.